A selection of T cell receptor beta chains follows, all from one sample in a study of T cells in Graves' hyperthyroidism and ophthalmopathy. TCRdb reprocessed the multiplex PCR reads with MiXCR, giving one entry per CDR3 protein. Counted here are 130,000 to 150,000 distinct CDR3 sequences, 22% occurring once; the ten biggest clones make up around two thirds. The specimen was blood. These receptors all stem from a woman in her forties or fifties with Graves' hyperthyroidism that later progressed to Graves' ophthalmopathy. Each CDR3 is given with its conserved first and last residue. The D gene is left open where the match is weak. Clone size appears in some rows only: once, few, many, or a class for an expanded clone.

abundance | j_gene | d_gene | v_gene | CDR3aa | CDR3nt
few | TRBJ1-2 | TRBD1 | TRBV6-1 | CASSWGTGHQYGYTF | TGTGCCAGCAGTTGGGGGACAGGGCACCAGTATGGCTACACCTTC
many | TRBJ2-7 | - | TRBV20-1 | CSAREGNSYEQYF | TGCAGTGCTAGAGAGGGGAACTCCTACGAGCAGTACTTC
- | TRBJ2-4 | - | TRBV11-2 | CASSARQGSNIQYF | TGTGCCAGCAGCGCCCGGCAGGGGTCAAACATTCAGTACTTC
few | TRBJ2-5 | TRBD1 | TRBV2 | CASGTDQETQYF | TGTGCCAGTGGGACAGACCAAGAGACCCAGTACTTC
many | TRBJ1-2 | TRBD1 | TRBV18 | CASSSNTDRANYGYTF | TGTGCCAGCTCATCGAATACGGACAGGGCTAACTATGGCTACACCTTC
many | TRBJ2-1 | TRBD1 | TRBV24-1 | CATSGQGGSSYNEQFF | TGTGCCACCAGTGGACAGGGTGGGAGCTCCTACAATGAGCAGTTCTTC
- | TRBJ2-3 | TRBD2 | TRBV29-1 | CSVASGVVGGDTQYF | TGCAGCGTTGCAAGCGGGGTTGTCGGTGGAGATACGCAGTATTTT
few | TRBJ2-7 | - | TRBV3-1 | CASSQGTAYEQYF | TGTGCCAGCAGCCAAGGGACAGCATACGAGCAGTACTTC
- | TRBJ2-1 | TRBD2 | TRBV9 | CASSFGLAGDYNEQFF | TGTGCCAGCAGCTTTGGACTAGCGGGAGACTACAATGAGCAGTTCTTC
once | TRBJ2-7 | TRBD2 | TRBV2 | CASSLGASGSTYEQYF | TGTGCCAGCAGTCTGGGGGCTAGCGGGAGCACCTACGAGCAGTACTTC
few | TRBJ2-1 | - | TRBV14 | CASSPFLVGEQFF | TGTGCCAGCAGCCCATTCTTGGTGGGGGAGCAGTTCTTC
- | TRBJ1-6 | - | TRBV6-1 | CASSATSGERSSPLHF | TGTGCCAGCAGTGCTACTTCAGGGGAGAGGAGTTCACCCCTCCACTTT
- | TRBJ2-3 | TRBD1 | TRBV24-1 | CATSDFHPGQGPITSTDTQYF | TGTGCCACCAGTGATTTTCATCCGGGACAGGGACCCATCACTAGCACAGATACGCAGTATTTT
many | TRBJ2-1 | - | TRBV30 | CAWSRGVEQFF | TGTGCCTGGAGTAGGGGGGTAGAGCAGTTCTTC
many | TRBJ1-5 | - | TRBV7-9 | CASSLASSQGNQPQHF | TGTGCCAGCAGCTTAGCGTCATCACAGGGCAATCAGCCCCAGCATTTT
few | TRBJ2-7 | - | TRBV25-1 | CASRAADSYEQYF | TGTGCCAGCAGGGCAGCAGATTCCTACGAGCAGTACTTC
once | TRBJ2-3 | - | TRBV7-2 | CASSLGGPSTDTQYF | TGTGCCAGCAGCTTAGGCGGGCCTAGCACAGATACGCAGTATTTT
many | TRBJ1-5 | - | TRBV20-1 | CSAHFGGSNQPQHF | TGCAGTGCTCATTTTGGGGGAAGCAATCAGCCCCAGCATTTT
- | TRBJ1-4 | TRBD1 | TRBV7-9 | CASSWDSPNEKLFF | TGTGCCAGCAGCTGGGACAGCCCTAATGAAAAACTGTTTTTT
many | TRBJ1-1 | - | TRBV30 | CAWEAGTLNTEAFF | TGTGCCTGGGAGGCCGGGACGTTGAACACTGAAGCTTTCTTT
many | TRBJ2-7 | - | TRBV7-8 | CASSLPGHQTYEQYF | TGTGCCAGCAGCCTCCCGGGACACCAGACCTACGAGCAGTACTTC
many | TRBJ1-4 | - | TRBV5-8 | CASSLSLNEKLFF | TGTGCCAGCAGCTTGTCGCTAAATGAAAAACTGTTTTTT
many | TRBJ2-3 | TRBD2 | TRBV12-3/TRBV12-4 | CASRGSGRTDTQYF | TGTGCCAGCAGGGGGAGCGGGAGAACAGATACGCAGTATTTT
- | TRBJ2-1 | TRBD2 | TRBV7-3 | CASSLSSGIYNEQFF | TGTGCCAGCAGCCTCTCTAGCGGCATTTACAATGAGCAGTTCTTC
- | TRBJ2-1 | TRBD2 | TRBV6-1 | CATRLAGANEQFF | TGTGCCACCAGACTAGCGGGAGCAAATGAGCAGTTCTTC
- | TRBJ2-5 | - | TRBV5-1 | CASSPLAGAGETQYF | TGCGCCAGCAGTCCTCTGGCAGGGGCGGGGGAGACCCAGTACTTC
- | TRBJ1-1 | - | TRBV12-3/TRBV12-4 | CASSPMFWDTEAFF | TGTGCCAGCAGCCCCATGTTTTGGGACACTGAAGCTTTCTTT
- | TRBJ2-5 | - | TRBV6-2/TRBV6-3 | CASSYPLGDGWETQYF | TGTGCCAGCAGTTACCCCCTCGGGGATGGCTGGGAGACCCAGTACTTC
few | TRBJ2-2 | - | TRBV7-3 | CASSLVQANTGELFF | TGTGCCAGCAGCTTAGTCCAGGCGAACACCGGGGAGCTGTTTTTT
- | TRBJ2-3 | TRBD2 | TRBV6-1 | CASSEISGTTDTQYF | TGTGCCAGCAGTGAGATTAGCGGGACCACAGATACGCAGTATTTT
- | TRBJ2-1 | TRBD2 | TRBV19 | CASSDPGLGAYNEQFF | TGTGCCAGTAGCGATCCGGGACTAGGGGCGTACAATGAGCAGTTCTTC
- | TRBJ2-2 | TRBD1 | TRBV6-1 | CASQPGQGRTGELFF | TGTGCCAGCCAACCGGGACAGGGGAGGACCGGGGAGCTGTTTTTT
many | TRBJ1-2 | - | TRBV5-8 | CASSIPHRQVGYTF | TGTGCCAGCAGCATCCCTCATCGACAGGTGGGCTACACCTTC
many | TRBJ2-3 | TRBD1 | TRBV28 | CASSPRGQGTDTQYF | TGTGCCAGCAGTCCCCGAGGACAGGGCACAGATACGCAGTATTTT
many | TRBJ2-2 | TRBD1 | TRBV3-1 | CASSQDRQGWGELFF | TGTGCCAGCAGCCAAGACCGACAGGGGTGGGGGGAGCTGTTTTTT
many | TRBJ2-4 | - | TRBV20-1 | CSARDPLDRLLAKNIQYF | TGCAGTGCTAGAGATCCCCTCGACAGGCTTCTAGCCAAAAACATTCAGTACTTC
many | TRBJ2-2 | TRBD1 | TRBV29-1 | CSAGQTGGGTGELFF | TGCAGCGCAGGACAGACAGGGGGCGGGACCGGGGAGCTGTTTTTT
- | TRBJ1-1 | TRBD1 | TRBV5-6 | CASSLAREGANTEAFF | TGTGCCAGCAGCTTGGCCAGGGAGGGGGCGAACACTGAAGCTTTCTTT
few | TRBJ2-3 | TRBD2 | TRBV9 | CASSSRTSGRTSTDTQYF | TGTGCCAGCAGCTCAAGGACTAGCGGGAGGACTAGCACAGATACGCAGTATTTT
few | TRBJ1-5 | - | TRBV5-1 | CASGLGGTNQPQHF | TGCGCCAGCGGCTTGGGAGGGACTAATCAGCCCCAGCATTTT
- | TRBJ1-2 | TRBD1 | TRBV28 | CASSFGDREIYGYTF | TGTGCCAGCAGTTTCGGGGACAGAGAAATCTATGGCTACACCTTC
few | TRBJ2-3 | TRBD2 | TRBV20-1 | CSAGATSGRADTQYF | TGCAGTGCCGGCGCGACTAGCGGGAGGGCAGATACGCAGTATTTT
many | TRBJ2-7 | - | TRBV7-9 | CASSLGGGTSEKQYF | TGTGCCAGCAGCTTAGGTGGTGGGACGAGCGAAAAGCAGTACTTC
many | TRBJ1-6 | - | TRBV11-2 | CASSLLRGFNSPLHF | TGTGCCAGCAGCTTATTACGGGGTTTTAATTCACCCCTCCACTTT
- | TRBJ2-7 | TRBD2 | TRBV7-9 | CASRPTTASGSYEQYF | TGTGCCAGCAGACCTACGACGGCTAGCGGTTCCTACGAGCAGTACTTC